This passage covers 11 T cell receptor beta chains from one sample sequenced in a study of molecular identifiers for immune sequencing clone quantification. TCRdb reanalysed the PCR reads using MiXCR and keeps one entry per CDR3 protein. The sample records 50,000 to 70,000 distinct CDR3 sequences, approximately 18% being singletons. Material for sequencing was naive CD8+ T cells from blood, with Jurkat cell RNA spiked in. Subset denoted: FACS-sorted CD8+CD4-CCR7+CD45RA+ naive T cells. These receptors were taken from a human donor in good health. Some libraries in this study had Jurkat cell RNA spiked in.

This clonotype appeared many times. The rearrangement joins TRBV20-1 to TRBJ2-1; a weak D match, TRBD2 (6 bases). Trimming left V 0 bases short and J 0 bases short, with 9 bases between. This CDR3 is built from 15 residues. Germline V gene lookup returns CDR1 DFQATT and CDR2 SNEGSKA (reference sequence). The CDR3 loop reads CSARDRESSYNEQFF. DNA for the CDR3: TGCAGTGCTAGAGATCGGGAGAGCTCCTACAATGAGCAGTTCTTC.

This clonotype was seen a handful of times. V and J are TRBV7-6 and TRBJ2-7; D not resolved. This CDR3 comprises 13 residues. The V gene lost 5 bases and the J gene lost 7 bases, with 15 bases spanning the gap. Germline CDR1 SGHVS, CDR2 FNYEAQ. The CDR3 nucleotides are TGTGCCAGCAGCCTGTCTCCAAGTCGGGAGCAGTACTTC. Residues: CASSLSPSREQYF.

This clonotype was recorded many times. The CDR3 loop is CASSLFKTDTQYF. The CDR3 nucleotides read TGTGCCAGCAGTTTATTCAAGACAGATACGCAGTATTTT. V and J are TRBV27 and TRBJ2-3; D gene unclear. This CDR3 is built from 13 residues. The germline V and J ends were trimmed by 1 base and 3 bases, with 5 bases remaining between them. Germline CDR1 and CDR2: MNHEY and SMNVEV (reference sequence).

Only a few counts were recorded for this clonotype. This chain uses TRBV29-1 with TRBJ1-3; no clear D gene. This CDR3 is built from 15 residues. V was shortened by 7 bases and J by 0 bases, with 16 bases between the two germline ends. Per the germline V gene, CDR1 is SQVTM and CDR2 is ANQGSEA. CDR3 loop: CSAEGRAVSGNTIYF. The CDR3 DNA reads TGCAGCGCTGAGGGTAGGGCTGTCTCTGGAAACACCATATATTTT.

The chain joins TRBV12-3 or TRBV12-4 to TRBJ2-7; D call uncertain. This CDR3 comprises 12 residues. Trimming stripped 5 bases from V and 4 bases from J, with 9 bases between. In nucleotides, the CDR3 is TGTGCCAGCAGTCCCGAGTCATACGAGCAGTACTTC. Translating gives CASSPESYEQYF.

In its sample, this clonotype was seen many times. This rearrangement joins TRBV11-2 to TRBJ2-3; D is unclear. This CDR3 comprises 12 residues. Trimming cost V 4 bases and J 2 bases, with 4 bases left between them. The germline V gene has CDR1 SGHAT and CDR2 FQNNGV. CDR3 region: CASSSLTDTQYF. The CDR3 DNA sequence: TGTGCCAGCAGCTCCCTCACAGATACGCAGTATTTT. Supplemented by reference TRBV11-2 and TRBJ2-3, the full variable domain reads EAGVAQSPRYKIIEKRQSVAFWCNPISGHATLYWYQQILGQGPKLLIQFQNNGVVDDSQLPKDRFSAERLKGVDSTLKIQPAKLEDSAVYLCASSSLTDTQYFGPGTRLTVL.

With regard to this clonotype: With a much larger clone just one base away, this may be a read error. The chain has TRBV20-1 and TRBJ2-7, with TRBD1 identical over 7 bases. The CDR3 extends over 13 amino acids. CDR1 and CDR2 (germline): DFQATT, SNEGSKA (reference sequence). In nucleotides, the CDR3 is TGCAGTGTTAGACCGGGACAGATGTACGAGCAGTACTTC. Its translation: CSVRPGQMYEQYF.

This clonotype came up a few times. The DNA for the CDR3 is TGTGCCACCGGGGGGTACGAGCAGTACTTC. It is translated as CATGGYEQYF. V usage is TRBV7-8 and J usage is TRBJ2-7; 7 bases map to TRBD2. Trimming removed 10 bases from V and 4 bases from J; junction bases left unmatched: 1. CDR1 and CDR2 from the germline V gene are SGHVS and FQNEAQ. The CDR3 contains 10 residues.

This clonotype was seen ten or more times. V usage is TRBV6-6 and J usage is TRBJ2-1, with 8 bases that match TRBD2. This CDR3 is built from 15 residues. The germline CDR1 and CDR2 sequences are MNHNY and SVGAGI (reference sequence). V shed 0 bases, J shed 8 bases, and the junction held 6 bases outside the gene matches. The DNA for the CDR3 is TGTGCCAGCAGTTACTCGGTGGGTAGCGGGGATGAGCAGTTCTTC. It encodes CASSYSVGSGDEQFF.

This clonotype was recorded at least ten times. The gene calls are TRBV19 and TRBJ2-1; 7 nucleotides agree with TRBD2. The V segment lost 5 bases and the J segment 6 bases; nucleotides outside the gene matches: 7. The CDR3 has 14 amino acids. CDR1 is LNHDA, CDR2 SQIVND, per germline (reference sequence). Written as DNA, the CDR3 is TGTGCCAGTAGTTGGGGGGAGGGCCTCAATGAGCAGTTCTTC. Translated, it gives CASSWGEGLNEQFF.

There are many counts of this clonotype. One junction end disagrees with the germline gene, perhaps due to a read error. The CDR3 protein is CASSQILGGVNPEAFF. In DNA, the CDR3 is TGCGCCAGCAGCCAAATCCTAGGGGGGGTGAACCCTGAAGCTTTCTTT. This sequence joins TRBV4-1 and TRBJ1-1; possibly TRBD1 for D (6 bases). The CDR3 totals 16 residues. The V gene's germline CDR1 is MGHRA and CDR2 YSYEKL.